This T cell receptor (beta chain) derives from a study of a mutant IDH1 vaccine in newly diagnosed glioma. Study details: Initiation of the vaccine course occurred 4-6 weeks after radiotherapy alone, or alongside temozolomide cycles. Radiotherapy, temozolomide, or both had been given previously, and both were given to most.

Profiled with immunoSEQ multiplex PCR; TCRdb holds only in-frame clones, not every one. Seen here are 40,000 to 55,000 clones, 75% to 95% observed once, and the top ten hold 2% to 2.5%. In regard to this clone: Its antigen remains unidentified.

V was clipped by 1 base and J by 2 bases, with 12 bases between them. In germline, CDR1 is SGHDN, CDR2 FVKESK. The CDR3 totals 16 residues. Time point indicated: week 11, during vaccination. Topical imiquimod accompanied each vaccine dose, which consisted of 300 ug of mutant IDH1 20-mer peptide. Patients carried new grade 3 or 4 IDH1-mutant astrocytomas lacking nuclear ATRX. This chain connects TRBV14 to TRBJ1-5; D unclear. The sample was PBMCs, taken from a glioma patient whose treatment included an IDH1 peptide vaccine. The TCR comes from a man aged 45-65 years with glioma. This chain's CDR3 is CASSQAGLKGNQPQHF. CDR3 coding DNA: TGTGCCAGCAGCCAAGCTGGATTGAAGGGCAATCAGCCCCAGCATTTT.